This T cell receptor (beta chain) was documented in a study of CXCR3-negative and CXCR3-positive naive CD8 T cells. Naive CD8+ T cells showed a CD45RO-CCR7+CD27+CD95- phenotype. 5' RACE with UMI labels generated the TRB cDNA libraries. One entry per CDR3 protein, without DNA, is what TCRdb gives after re-calling the 5' RACE reads. This table holds some 140,000 distinct CDR3 sequences. About this clonotype itself: The antigen remains undetermined.

Notes on the study in general: Against CXCR3-negative naive cells, CXCR3-positive naive cells showed more hydrophobic TRB CDR3s. Researchers reported similar TRBV-TRBJ usage in naive CXCR3-negative and CXCR3-positive cells, though memory differed. Cryopreserved cells partially lost CXCR3 expression, and fresh PBMCs were used in most assays. The study found comparably high diversity in both naive subsets and much lower diversity in memory CD8+ cells.

The CDR3 runs to 14 residues. Germline CDR1 is MDHEN and CDR2 is SYDVKM. This clonotype was sampled from a human donor in good health. Some clones in this sample may be carry-over from other donors' samples. The sequenced sample consisted of naive CXCR3+ CD8+ T cells from blood. Subset noted: CD45RO-CCR7+CD27+CD95- naive CD8+ T cells expressing CXCR3 (TNR3+). The chain recombines TRBV28 with TRBJ2-5; the TRBD1 assignment by TCRdb is unverifiable without DNA. CDR3 sequence reads: CASSFRGRQETQYF.